This record covers a single T cell receptor (beta chain). Its matching antigen is unknown. This record belongs to a study of lymphopenia after photon versus proton radiotherapy. Findings of the study overall: Post-nadir TCR diversity decline inversely tracked overall survival among those who died. Only patients who died were analyzed for survival; proton advantage is unproven. After the lymphocyte nadir, photon-treated repertoires showed oligoclonal expansion, especially of CD8+ Temra cells. Relative stability marked proton patients; photon patients lost diversity and naive cells.

The V end lost 7 bases, the J end lost 4 bases, and 10 bases lay between the germline ends. The length of the CDR3 is 12 residues. CDR1 and CDR2 from the germline V gene are KGHSH and LQKENI. Data came from immunoSEQ multiplex PCR; TCRdb stores just in-frame clones and leaves some out. Among approximately 71,000 clones listed, about nine tenths were seen once. Specimen: peripheral blood, collected from a patient treated with photon-based radiotherapy. The receptor was derived from a woman aged 70 to 79 with pancreatic cancer. The V and J genes are TRBV18 and TRBJ1-2; D call uncertain. The CDR3 DNA sequence: TGTGCCAGCTTAGGAGGGTCCTATGGCTACACCTTC. Protein: CASLGGSYGYTF.